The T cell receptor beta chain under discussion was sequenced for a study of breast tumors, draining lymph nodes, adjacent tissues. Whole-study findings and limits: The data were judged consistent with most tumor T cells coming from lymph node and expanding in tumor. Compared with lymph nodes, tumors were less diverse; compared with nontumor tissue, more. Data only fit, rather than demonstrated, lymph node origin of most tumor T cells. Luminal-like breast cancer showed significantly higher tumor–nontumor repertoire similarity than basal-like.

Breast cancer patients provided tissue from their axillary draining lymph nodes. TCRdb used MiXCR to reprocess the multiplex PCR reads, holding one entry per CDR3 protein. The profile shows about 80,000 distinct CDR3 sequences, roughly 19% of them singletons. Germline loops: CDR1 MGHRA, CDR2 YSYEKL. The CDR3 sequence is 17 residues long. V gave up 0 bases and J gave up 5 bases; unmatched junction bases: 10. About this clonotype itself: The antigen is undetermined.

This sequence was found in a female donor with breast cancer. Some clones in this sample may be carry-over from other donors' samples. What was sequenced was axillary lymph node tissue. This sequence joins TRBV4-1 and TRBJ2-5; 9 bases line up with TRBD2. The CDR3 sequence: CASSQDRWTSDTETQYF. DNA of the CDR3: TGCGCCAGCAGCCAAGATCGCTGGACTAGCGATACGGAGACCCAGTACTTC.